This T cell receptor beta chain originates from a study of blood T cell repertoires in COVID-19. As for the study in general: From the United States, Italy and Spain came samples of acute and convalescent COVID-19. PBMCs, B-cell-depleted T cells, or T cells provided the cDNA or gDNA that made up the material.

As processed by the authors: Reference gene primers were amplified, and this amplification served to estimate nucleated cell counts. Only in-frame clones appear in the TCRdb table, and some are missing; sequencing was by immunoSEQ multiplex PCR. That table furnishes V, J and clone size, whereas the DNA furnished D and trimming. The table has about 74,000 clones, approximately 80% seen once. Germline V CDR1 and CDR2: SEHNR, FQNEAQ (reference sequence). Trimming shortened V by 3 bases and J by 1 base, and 11 bases separated the two germline ends. This CDR3 region has 15 residues. The chain recombines TRBV7-9 with TRBJ2-3; D is undetermined. Sequencing used peripheral blood. The sequence came from an elderly man with acute or convalescent COVID-19. CDR3 protein: CASSFMASRTDTQYF. CDR3 in DNA: TGTGCCAGCAGCTTTATGGCTAGTCGCACAGATACGCAGTATTTT.